The 21 T cell receptor beta chains given below trace back to one sample, sequenced in a study of blood T cell repertoires in COVID-19. The protocol was immunoSEQ multiplex PCR, while the TCRdb copy is restricted to in-frame clones and leaves out a portion. The sample holds hundreds of thousands of clones, around 89% seen once. The sequencing sample was made of PBMCs or T cells enriched from blood (not recorded which). These TCRs come from a middle-aged woman who had recovered from COVID-19.

This clone occurred once. This chain links TRBV30 with TRBJ1-3, with TRBD1 identical over 7 bases. Germline V gives CDR1 GTSNPN, CDR2 SVGIG (reference sequence). This CDR3 has 14 amino acids. V lost 3 bases, J lost 3 bases, and 5 bases stayed unmatched. CDR3 region: CAWRDRVNGNTIYF. CDR3 nucleotide sequence: TGTGCCTGGAGAGACAGGGTGAATGGAAACACCATATATTTT.

The chain uses TRBV19 and TRBJ2-1; D unresolved. Trimming removed 3 bases from V and 9 bases from J, with 9 bases in between. Germline assignment: CDR1 LNHDA and CDR2 SQIVND (reference sequence). This CDR3 is 12 amino acids long. The DNA for the CDR3 is TGTGCCAGTAGTATTAGTTTTGGTGAGCAGTTCTTC. Protein product: CASSISFGEQFF.

The gene calls are TRBV7-8 and TRBJ2-5; 7 nucleotides agree with TRBD1. The junction had 8 bases not matched to a gene; V was cut back by 5 bases and J by 2 bases. Germline-derived CDR1 and CDR2 are SGHVS and FQNEAQ. The CDR3 is made up of 15 amino acids. CDR3 nucleotide sequence: TGTGCCAGCAGCCCCCCGGGACAGTGGCAAGAGACCCAGTACTTC. Amino acid sequence: CASSPPGQWQETQYF.

J is TRBJ1-2 and V is TRBV6-5, with TRBD1 as a possible D gene (6 bases). V lost 6 bases to trimming and J lost 5 bases, with 16 bases between them. The V gene's germline CDR1 is MNHEY and CDR2 SVGAGI. The CDR3 loop spans 14 amino acids. The CDR3 region is CASSSGQSLYGYTF. CDR3 DNA: TGTGCCAGCAGCTCCGGACAGTCCCTTTATGGCTACACCTTC.

CDR3 in amino acids: CASSPRGGGQGTDTEAFF. The CDR3 region has the DNA TGTGCCAGCAGCCCGCGAGGGGGGGGACAGGGGACGGACACTGAAGCTTTCTTT. The chain is built from TRBV4-2 and TRBJ1-1; 10 positions match TRBD1. The CDR3 runs 18 residues. Germline V lookup: CDR1 LGHNA, CDR2 YNFKEQ. V shed 4 bases, J shed 3 bases, and the junction held 14 bases outside the gene matches.

The chain links TRBV15 to TRBJ2-2, with 7 bases identical to TRBD1. The V gene's germline CDR1 is LNHNV and CDR2 YYDKDF (reference sequence). CDR3 length: 15 residues. The junction had 3 bases not matched to a gene; V was cut back by 0 bases and J by 5 bases. CDR3: CATSREKTGTGELFF. The DNA for the CDR3 is TGTGCCACCAGCAGAGAGAAGACAGGGACCGGGGAGCTGTTTTTT.

The rearrangement joins TRBV7-6 to TRBJ2-1; TRBD2 matches at 10 bases. V shed 2 bases and J 9 bases; nucleotides not matched to a gene: 4. Germline CDR1 is SGHVS and CDR2 is FNYEAQ. CDR3 length: 14 amino acids. The CDR3 spells CASSLQREGAEQFF. In nucleotides, the CDR3 is TGTGCCAGCAGCTTACAGCGGGAGGGCGCTGAGCAGTTCTTC.

V is TRBV21-1 and J is TRBJ2-1; the DNA was not used to check the table's D call, TRBD2. TRBV21-1 is a known pseudogene. This CDR3 comprises 17 residues. CDR3 loop: CASSKRTSGEAYNEQFF. The DNA for the CDR3 is TGTGCCAGCAGCAAAAGGACTAGCGGGGAGGCCTACAATGAGCAGTTCTTC.

The chain couples TRBV6-2 or TRBV6-3 to TRBJ2-1; 11 bases match TRBD2. CDR1 and CDR2 (germline): MNHEY, SVGEGT. This CDR3 is built from 15 residues. J gave up 4 bases and V 2 bases, and 1 base lay outside the gene matches. CDR3 bases: TGTGCCAGCAGTTACGGGACTAGCGGTTACAATGAGCAGTTCTTC. This codes for CASSYGTSGYNEQFF.

This clone was picked up one time. J is TRBJ1-6 and V is TRBV27, with TRBD1 matching 7 bases. The length of the CDR3 is 17 residues. Germline V gene sequence: CDR1 MNHEY, CDR2 SMNVEV (reference sequence). V was pared by 5 bases and J by 5 bases, with 12 bases of the junction left unmatched. CDR3 DNA: TGTGCCAGCAGTCCCTCCCCCGGGACAGCGAATAATTCACCCCTCCACTTT. It yields the protein CASSPSPGTANNSPLHF.

The V and J genes are TRBV12-3 or TRBV12-4 and TRBJ2-1, with 9 positions matching TRBD2. The V and J ends lost 2 bases and 8 bases, in that order; junction bases with no gene match: 1. The CDR3 has 13 residues. The chain's CDR3 is CASSLRTSDEQFF. For the CDR3, the DNA is TGTGCCAGCAGTTTAAGGACTAGCGATGAGCAGTTCTTC.

The chain is built from TRBV5-6 and TRBJ1-6; D remains unclear. Germline CDR1 is SGHDT and CDR2 is YYEEEE. The ends were cut back, 4 bases at V and 7 bases at J, with 9 bases in the middle. The CDR3 extends over 13 amino acids. In DNA, the CDR3 is TGTGCCAGCAGCGGTCGGCGGAATTCACCCCTCCACTTT. Translation gives CASSGRRNSPLHF.

This sequence joins TRBV27 and TRBJ1-2, with 9 nucleotides matching TRBD1. Germline CDR1 and CDR2: MNHEY and SMNVEV (reference sequence). Trimming at V came to 4 bases and at J to 4 bases, leaving 16 bases not matched to a gene. This CDR3 spans 18 amino acids. CDR3 coding DNA: TGTGCCAGCAGTTCCATAGGTTGGGACAGGGAAGATGGCTATGGCTACACCTTC. This translates into CASSSIGWDREDGYGYTF.

CDR3 DNA sequence: TGCGCCAGCAGCCAAGATCGGGCGGGGTACTATGGCTACACCTTC. Protein: CASSQDRAGYYGYTF. The rearrangement links TRBV4-1 to TRBJ1-2, with unresolved D. This CDR3 spans 15 amino acids. From germline, CDR1 is MGHRA and CDR2 YSYEKL. The V end was cut by 0 bases, the J end by 3 bases, with 11 bases between.

V usage is TRBV5-4 and J usage is TRBJ2-1; 7 nucleotides line up with TRBD1. J gave up 7 bases and V 4 bases, and 17 bases lay outside the gene matches. This CDR3 is built from 17 residues. Per the germline V gene, CDR1 is SGHNT and CDR2 is YYREEE (reference sequence). CDR3 nucleotides: TGTGCCAGCAGCACCGATACGGGACAGCCGCCAAGGAATGAGCAGTTCTTC. Protein product: CASSTDTGQPPRNEQFF.

The chain joins TRBV9 to TRBJ1-1; 8 positions agree with TRBD1. The CDR3 loop spans 18 amino acids. V was clipped by 4 bases and J by 0 bases; unmatched bases: 14. Germline CDR1 and CDR2: SGDLS and YYNGEE. CDR3 nucleotide sequence: TGTGCCAGCAGCACCCTAGGACAGGGATTAGTAGTGAACACTGAAGCTTTCTTT. Its translation: CASSTLGQGLVVNTEAFF.

The CDR3 DNA sequence: TGTGCCAGCAGTCACCTCGGCGGGGGGCGTTACGAGCAGTACTTC. As protein: CASSHLGGGRYEQYF. V gene TRBV25-1 combines with J gene TRBJ2-7; the match to TRBD2 covers 8 bases. The CDR3 has 15 residues. Losses at the gene ends were 5 bases for V and 4 bases for J; bases not matched to a gene: 10. Germline CDR1 MGHDK, CDR2 SYGVNS.

The chain carries TRBV4-1 and TRBJ1-6; 8 bases line up with TRBD1. The CDR3 runs to 16 residues. The germline V gene encodes CDR1 MGHRA and CDR2 YSYEKL. The trim removed 0 bases at V and 7 bases at J, leaving 5 bases unmatched. The CDR3 spells CASSQDGQGANSPLHF. In DNA, the CDR3 is TGCGCCAGCAGCCAAGATGGGCAGGGGGCCAATTCACCCCTCCACTTT.

The rearrangement links TRBV9 to TRBJ2-7; 8 bases line up with TRBD1. The ends lost 3 bases at V and 4 bases at J; junction bases unmatched: 9. This CDR3 has 15 residues. CDR1 is SGDLS, CDR2 YYNGEE, per germline. CDR3 coding DNA: TGTGCCAGCAGCGAGGGGGACAGGTCTATTTACGAGCAGTACTTC. Protein product: CASSEGDRSIYEQYF.

The chain couples TRBV7-3 to TRBJ1-1; the match to TRBD1 covers 8 bases. The germline gives CDR1 SGHTA, CDR2 FQGTGA. The CDR3 runs to 13 residues. V was pared by 6 bases and J by 5 bases, with 5 bases of the junction left unmatched. CDR3 sequence reads: CASRLDRETEAFF. CDR3 DNA: TGTGCCAGCAGACTGGACAGGGAGACTGAAGCTTTCTTT.

DNA of the CDR3: TGTGCCAGCAGCTTAATTGGCCCCGGCGGCGGGGGTAGTAGGGATACGCAGTATTTT. Encoded protein: CASSLIGPGGGGSRDTQYF. V gene TRBV7-3 combines with J gene TRBJ2-3, with TRBD2 identical over 7 bases. The J segment lost 6 bases and the V segment lost 1 base, leaving 19 bases of the junction unmatched. Looked up from germline, CDR1 is SGHTA and CDR2 is FQGTGA. The CDR3 consists of 19 residues.